One and the same sample provided the 31 T cell receptor beta chains below, sequenced in a study of shared clonotypes between healthy human individuals. Positively selected for CCR7, the CD45RO-negative cells used as naive CD8 cells excluded terminally differentiated effector memory CD45RA+ cells. Sequencing used immunoSEQ multiplex PCR; TCRdb keeps in-frame clones, though not all of them. The profile shows some 580,000 clones, 95% to 98% of them singletons. The sequencing sample was made of naive CD8+ T cells sorted from blood. The source of these receptors is a young man in good health.

The rearrangement joins TRBV6-6 to TRBJ2-3; perhaps TRBD2 as D (6 bases). This CDR3 spans 15 amino acids. Germline V gene lookup returns CDR1 MNHNY and CDR2 SVGAGI (reference sequence). V was pared by 5 bases and J by 2 bases, with 14 bases between. The CDR3 reads CASSSLADSTDTQYF. In DNA form, the CDR3 reads TGTGCCAGCAGTAGCTTAGCGGACTCCACAGATACGCAGTATTTT.

In DNA form, the CDR3 reads TGTGCCAGCAGTAAGGGGGTCGCCTACAATGAGCAGTTCTTC. Protein product: CASSKGVAYNEQFF. J is TRBJ2-1 and V is TRBV5-6; D may be TRBD1 (6 bases). The CDR3 has 14 residues. V shed 5 bases and J shed 2 bases, with 11 bases lying between them. Per the germline V gene, CDR1 is SGHDT and CDR2 is YYEEEE.

The chain recombines TRBV6-4 with TRBJ2-3; maybe TRBD2 (5 bases). The germline V gene encodes CDR1 MRHNA and CDR2 SNTAGT. The CDR3 covers 15 residues. Trimming took off 3 bases at V and 5 bases at J, with 15 bases between the two ends. CDR3 region: CASSEIGGSRDTQYF. The CDR3 region has the DNA TGTGCCAGCAGTGAAATTGGCGGGTCCCGAGATACGCAGTATTTT.

The chain is built from TRBV6-5 and TRBJ2-7, with 9 bases lining up with TRBD1. The CDR3 runs 14 residues. Per germline, CDR1 MNHEY and CDR2 SVGAGI. V trimming: 6 bases; J trimming: 3 bases; junction bases outside the gene matches: 6. CDR3 amino acids: CASSEQGALYEQYF. The CDR3 bases are TGTGCCAGCAGCGAACAGGGGGCTCTCTACGAGCAGTACTTC.

In its sample, this clone was seen once. The V and J genes are TRBV10-3 and TRBJ2-3, with D possibly being TRBD1 (6 bases). Deletions cut 10 bases from V and 4 bases from J, with 15 bases between. CDR3 length: 13 residues. The germline CDR1 and CDR2 sequences are ENHRY and SYGVKD. CDR3 in DNA: TGTGCCACCGCACCACCAGGGGCAGATACGCAGTATTTT. This codes for CATAPPGADTQYF.

The chain couples TRBV5-4 to TRBJ2-5; 9 bases are shared with TRBD2. Germline assignment: CDR1 SGHNT and CDR2 YYREEE (reference sequence). The ends lost 4 bases at V and 2 bases at J; junction bases unmatched: 9. CDR3 length equals 16 residues. CDR3 bases: TGTGCCAGCAGCCCCCGCGGGACTAGCAGACAAGAGACCCAGTACTTC. It codes for CASSPRGTSRQETQYF. The full variable domain, with the rest looked up from reference TRBV5-4 and TRBJ2-5, is ETGVTQSPTHLIKTRGQQVTLRCSSQSGHNTVSWYQQALGQGPQFIFQYYREEENGRGNFPPRFSGLQFPNYSSELNVNALELDDSALYLCASSPRGTSRQETQYFGPGTRLLVL.

The CDR3 protein is CASSPGQGYYEQYF. The CDR3 DNA is TGCGCCAGCAGCCCGGGACAGGGTTACTACGAGCAGTACTTC. The chain has TRBV5-1 and TRBJ2-7; 9 positions match TRBD1. This CDR3 spans 14 amino acids. The ends lost 4 bases at V and 3 bases at J; junction bases unmatched: 5. Looked up from germline, CDR1 is SGHRS and CDR2 is YFSETQ. Together with reference TRBV5-1 and TRBJ2-7, the CDR3 gives the full variable domain: KAGVTQTPRYLIKTRGQQVTLSCSPISGHRSVSWYQQTPGQGLQFLFEYFSETQRNKGNFPGRFSGRQFSNSRSEMNVSTLELGDSALYLCASSPGQGYYEQYFGPGTRLTVT.

The rearrangement joins TRBV27 to TRBJ2-7, with 7 bases lining up with TRBD2. The CDR3 runs to 16 residues. Germline V lookup: CDR1 MNHEY, CDR2 SMNVEV (reference sequence). The junction had 11 bases not matched to a gene; V was cut back by 5 bases and J by 1 base. The CDR3 sequence: CASSASLADSSYEQYF. The CDR3 nucleotides read TGTGCCAGCAGTGCGTCCCTAGCGGACTCGTCCTACGAGCAGTACTTC.

The chain employs TRBV28 and TRBJ2-2; the D gene is possibly TRBD1 (6 bases). CDR3 length: 14 residues. Germline CDR1 MDHEN, CDR2 SYDVKM. The V end lost 5 bases, the J end lost 8 bases, and 15 bases lay between the germline ends. The DNA for the CDR3 is TGTGCCAGCAGTCCCACAGGGTTGGAGGGGGAGCTGTTTTTT. Encoded protein: CASSPTGLEGELFF. The whole variable domain, filled in from reference TRBV28 and TRBJ2-2, reads DVKVTQSSRYLVKRTGEKVFLECVQDMDHENMFWYRQDPGLGLRLIYFSYDVKMKEKGDIPEGYSVSREKKERFSLILESASTNQTSMYLCASSPTGLEGELFFGEGSRLTVL.

The DNA for the CDR3 is TGTGCCAGCAGTCCCATTGGGGACAGGGGGGACGAGCAGTACTTC. Its protein is CASSPIGDRGDEQYF. The chain is built from TRBV7-6 and TRBJ2-7, with 11 bases fitting TRBD1. The CDR3 length is 15 residues. Per germline, CDR1 SGHVS and CDR2 FNYEAQ. The J segment lost 5 bases and the V segment lost 6 bases, leaving 9 bases of the junction unmatched. Using reference TRBV7-6 and TRBJ2-7 for the parts outside the CDR3, the full variable domain is GAGVSQSPRYKVTKRGQDVALRCDPISGHVSLYWYRQALGQGPEFLTYFNYEAQQDKSGLPNDRFSAERPEGSISTLTIQRTEQRDSAMYRCASSPIGDRGDEQYFGPGTRLTVT.

The chain has TRBV7-2 and TRBJ1-3; no reliable D call. CDR1 and CDR2 from the germline V gene are SGHTA and FQGNSA. V was pared by 2 bases and J by 0 bases, with 5 bases between. The CDR3 runs to 14 residues. The CDR3 region is CASSLTDSGNTIYF. In DNA form, the CDR3 reads TGTGCCAGCAGCTTAACAGACTCTGGAAACACCATATATTTT.

This chain joins TRBV7-9 and TRBJ1-4, with D unclear. This CDR3 has 15 amino acids. Per the germline V gene, CDR1 is SEHNR and CDR2 is FQNEAQ (reference sequence). Trimming left V 5 bases short and J 3 bases short, with 13 bases between. The CDR3: CASSPANEANEKLFF. The CDR3 region has the DNA TGTGCCAGCAGCCCGGCGAACGAGGCTAATGAAAAACTGTTTTTT.

The rearrangement joins TRBV27 to TRBJ1-1, with a weak D call TRBD1 (6 bases). V lost 11 bases to trimming and J lost 8 bases, with 21 bases between them. CDR1 and CDR2 (germline): MNHEY, SMNVEV (reference sequence). The length of the CDR3 is 13 residues. The CDR3 coding sequence is TGTGCCGCGGGCTGGGGGCTTCCCGAAGAAGCTTTCTTT. It codes for CAAGWGLPEEAFF.

The rearrangement links TRBV7-8 to TRBJ2-7; D perhaps matches TRBD1 (6 bases). With 6 bases removed from V and 0 bases from J, the gap between germline ends came to 18 bases. CDR1 and CDR2 (germline): SGHVS, FQNEAQ. The CDR3 spans 16 residues. CDR3 sequence (DNA): TGTGCCAGCAGTTTTACAGGGAGTCCCAGCTCCTACGAGCAGTACTTC. It translates to CASSFTGSPSSYEQYF.

The rearrangement uses TRBV7-2 and TRBJ2-3; no reliable D call. CDR3 length: 15 amino acids. Trimming removed 1 base at V and 4 bases at J, with 12 bases between. Germline V CDR1 and CDR2: SGHTA, FQGNSA. CDR3 DNA sequence: TGTGCCAGCAGCTTAGGCGTGGCTAATGCAGATACGCAGTATTTT. It codes for CASSLGVANADTQYF.

The chain combines TRBV7-8 with TRBJ1-2; D perhaps matches TRBD1 (5 bases). The CDR3 totals 13 residues. The V gene's germline CDR1 is SGHVS and CDR2 FQNEAQ. The V end was cut by 6 bases, the J end by 2 bases, with 10 bases between. This CDR3 is CASSEQENYGYTF. The CDR3 coding sequence is TGTGCCAGCAGTGAACAGGAGAACTATGGCTACACCTTC.

The chain couples TRBV7-2 to TRBJ1-1; a possible D gene is TRBD1 (5 bases). V was pared by 3 bases and J by 1 base, with 24 bases between. Germline lookup yields CDR1 SGHTA and CDR2 FQGNSA. The CDR3 totals 19 residues. The CDR3 DNA is TGTGCCAGCAGCTTTACGACCATGGAGGGGATCCCCAGGAACACTGAAGCTTTCTTT. It codes for CASSFTTMEGIPRNTEAFF.

This rearrangement joins TRBV7-2 to TRBJ2-3; D is uncertain. Germline V gene lookup returns CDR1 SGHTA and CDR2 FQGNSA. Trimming removed 5 bases at V and 0 bases at J, with 3 bases between. This CDR3 comprises 12 residues. The CDR3 here is CASSPSTDTQYF. The CDR3 DNA is TGTGCCAGCAGCCCCAGCACAGATACGCAGTATTTT.

This rearrangement joins TRBV29-1 to TRBJ2-1, with 9 positions matching TRBD2. This CDR3 is built from 15 residues. From germline, CDR1 is SQVTM and CDR2 ANQGSEA. Germline trimming cut 7 bases from V and 2 bases from J; bases unmatched to any gene: 9. The chain's CDR3 is CSARAGGSPYNEQFF. The CDR3 DNA reads as TGCAGCGCCCGAGCGGGAGGATCCCCCTACAATGAGCAGTTCTTC.

The rearrangement links TRBV27 to TRBJ2-1; D not resolved. Per the germline V gene, CDR1 is MNHEY and CDR2 is SMNVEV (reference sequence). This CDR3 comprises 13 residues. Trimming removed 3 bases from V and 7 bases from J, with 10 bases in between. CDR3 nucleotides: TGTGCCAGCAGTTTCGCGCCCCTTAATGAGCAGTTCTTC. Translation: CASSFAPLNEQFF.

The chain is built from TRBV2 and TRBJ2-3; D is unresolved. The CDR3 extends over 11 amino acids. CDR1 SNHLY and CDR2 FYNNEI come from the germline V gene. V shed 6 bases and J shed 5 bases, with 6 bases lying between them. CDR3 DNA: TGTGCCAGCAGCTTAAGAGATACGCAGTATTTT. The encoded protein is CASSLRDTQYF.

This clone was recorded only once. This sequence joins TRBV29-1 and TRBJ2-1; the D gene is possibly TRBD1 (5 bases). The V end was cut by 2 bases, the J end by 6 bases, with 11 bases between. The CDR3 is 13 residues long. Germline values: CDR1 SQVTM, CDR2 ANQGSEA. The CDR3 here is CSVERGQTNEQFF. The CDR3 DNA is TGCAGCGTTGAAAGGGGTCAGACCAATGAGCAGTTCTTC.

The chain joins TRBV5-1 to TRBJ1-1; D call uncertain. The CDR3 extends over 11 amino acids. From germline, CDR1 is SGHRS and CDR2 YFSETQ. V was cut by 4 bases and J by 6 bases, with 7 bases left in between. CDR3 sequence reads: CASSADAEAFF. The CDR3 nucleotides are TGCGCCAGCAGCGCGGACGCTGAAGCTTTCTTT. The full variable domain, with the rest looked up from reference TRBV5-1 and TRBJ1-1, is KAGVTQTPRYLIKTRGQQVTLSCSPISGHRSVSWYQQTPGQGLQFLFEYFSETQRNKGNFPGRFSGRQFSNSRSEMNVSTLELGDSALYLCASSADAEAFFGQGTRLTVV.

This clone has only one observation. The genes are TRBV5-4 and TRBJ2-5; D possibly corresponds to TRBD2 (6 bases). CDR3 length equals 16 residues. Germline V lookup: CDR1 SGHNT, CDR2 YYREEE (reference sequence). V lost 3 bases to trimming and J lost 0 bases, with 15 bases between them. CDR3 DNA sequence: TGTGCCAGCAGCTCTATTAGCGGAGAACACCAAGAGACCCAGTACTTC. This sequence encodes CASSSISGEHQETQYF. The full variable domain, its missing parts supplied by reference TRBV5-4 and TRBJ2-5, is ETGVTQSPTHLIKTRGQQVTLRCSSQSGHNTVSWYQQALGQGPQFIFQYYREEENGRGNFPPRFSGLQFPNYSSELNVNALELDDSALYLCASSSISGEHQETQYFGPGTRLLVL.

This chain joins TRBV7-2 and TRBJ2-3; D remains unclear. The CDR3 is 13 residues long. Germline CDR1 reads SGHTA; CDR2 reads FQGNSA. Trimming cost V 3 bases and J 4 bases, with 8 bases left between them. CDR3 residues: CASSFPMADTQYF. The CDR3 nucleotides read TGTGCCAGCAGCTTCCCGATGGCAGATACGCAGTATTTT.

This chain joins TRBV29-1 and TRBJ1-2, with TRBD1 matching over 12 bases. V dropped 6 bases and J dropped 5; count of bases not matched to a gene: 13. CDR1 is SQVTM, CDR2 ANQGSEA, per germline. The CDR3 is 16 amino acids. In DNA form, the CDR3 reads TGCAGCGTGCAAGGGGACAGGGGGCCGTCGAGGTATGGCTACACCTTC. Translating it yields CSVQGDRGPSRYGYTF.

The CDR3 reads CASSYSGTRQETQYF. CDR3 DNA: TGTGCCAGCAGTTACTCCGGGACACGTCAAGAGACCCAGTACTTC. The gene calls are TRBV6-6 and TRBJ2-5; D is possibly TRBD1 (6 bases). CDR3 length: 15 residues. V lost 0 bases and J lost 2, with 10 bases in between. Germline V gene data show CDR1 as MNHNY and CDR2 as SVGAGI (reference sequence).

The rearrangement joins TRBV7-9 to TRBJ2-5; tentative D call: TRBD1 (6 bases). The CDR3 runs 16 residues. V was cut by 0 bases and J by 2 bases, with 13 bases left in between. Looked up from germline, CDR1 is SEHNR and CDR2 is FQNEAQ (reference sequence). The CDR3: CASSLAWDTEQETQYF. In DNA form, the CDR3 reads TGTGCCAGCAGCTTAGCTTGGGACACCGAACAAGAGACCCAGTACTTC.

The V call is TRBV6-5, the J call TRBJ2-2; 9 bases match TRBD2. Germline V lookup: CDR1 MNHEY, CDR2 SVGAGI. This CDR3 contains 14 residues. Losses at the gene ends were 5 bases for V and 4 bases for J; bases not matched to a gene: 2. CDR3 protein: CASSVAGATGELFF. CDR3 nucleotide sequence: TGTGCCAGCAGTGTAGCGGGAGCCACCGGGGAGCTGTTTTTT.

The J gene is TRBJ1-4, the V gene TRBV21-1; the D segment call TRBD1 is taken from the table without a DNA check. TRBV21-1 is a known pseudogene. The CDR3 consists of 18 residues. CDR3 amino acids: CASSKSTGAMGTNEKLFF. The CDR3 DNA sequence: TGTGCCAGCAGCAAGTCGACAGGGGCGATGGGAACTAATGAAAAACTGTTTTTT.

The chain combines TRBV28 with TRBJ2-1, with 8 nucleotides matching TRBD2. In germline, CDR1 is MDHEN, CDR2 SYDVKM. V lost 7 bases to trimming and J lost 0 bases; unmatched junction nucleotides: 5. There are 15 residues in the CDR3. The CDR3 sequence: CASKSGSYSYNEQFF. Here the CDR3 DNA reads TGTGCCAGCAAGAGCGGGAGTTACTCCTACAATGAGCAGTTCTTC.